Presented here are 23 T cell receptor beta chains from one specimen sequenced in a study of CD8 T cells in Susac syndrome. Random hexamers served to reverse transcribe roughly 0.5 to 1 ug RNA. TCRdb analysed the immunoSEQ multiplex PCR reads with MiXCR anew, one entry per CDR3 protein. Among under 200,000 distinct CDR3 sequences listed, roughly 91% were seen once. Sample: CD4+ T cells from PBMCs. The receptors were gathered from a human donor with Susac syndrome.

The chain links TRBV6-5 to TRBJ2-3; D call uncertain. Germline V gene data show CDR1 as MNHEY and CDR2 as SVGAGI. Trimming cost V 2 bases and J 2 bases, with 8 bases left between them. CDR3 length: 14 residues. As DNA, the CDR3 is TGTGCCAGCAGTTACCGTCAGCCCACAGATACGCAGTATTTT. Translating gives CASSYRQPTDTQYF.

V and J are TRBV27 and TRBJ1-2; 7 bases are shared with TRBD1. The CDR3 covers 13 residues. The trim removed 5 bases at V and 4 bases at J, leaving 4 bases unmatched. Germline assignment: CDR1 MNHEY and CDR2 SMNVEV (reference sequence). Here the CDR3 DNA reads TGTGCCAGCAGTCCTCGGACAGGCTATGGCTACACCTTC. Amino acid sequence: CASSPRTGYGYTF.

V usage is TRBV29-1 and J usage is TRBJ2-1; perhaps TRBD2 as D (6 bases). Trimming took off 1 base at V and 5 bases at J, with 15 bases between the two ends. The CDR3 has 15 residues. CDR1 and CDR2 from the germline V gene are SQVTM and ANQGSEA. Written as DNA, the CDR3 is TGCAGCGTTGAAGGGGCGGGAAACGTCCACAATGAGCAGTTCTTC. Its protein product is CSVEGAGNVHNEQFF.

The chain has TRBV27 and TRBJ2-7, with D possibly TRBD1 on 5 matching bases. CDR3 length equals 14 residues. V lost 5 bases to trimming and J lost 0 bases, with 11 bases between them. CDR1 is MNHEY and CDR2 is SMNVEV in the germline V gene (reference sequence). The CDR3 here is CASSETDYSYEQYF. The CDR3 bases are TGTGCCAGCAGTGAGACAGATTACTCCTACGAGCAGTACTTC.

The rearrangement joins TRBV5-1 to TRBJ2-1; D is unclear. The length of the CDR3 is 16 residues. Germline-derived CDR1 and CDR2 are SGHRS and YFSETQ. The V end was cut by 3 bases, the J end by 3 bases, with 16 bases between. The CDR3 DNA is TGCGCCAGCAGCTCAGGACGCACTGGAGTCTACAATGAGCAGTTCTTC. Translating gives CASSSGRTGVYNEQFF.

CDR3 DNA: TGCAGTGCTACCCCGGGACAGGTCTCCTACGAGCAGTACTTC. This encodes CSATPGQVSYEQYF. This chain connects TRBV20-1 to TRBJ2-7, with 8 bases fitting TRBD1. CDR1 and CDR2 from the germline V gene are DFQATT and SNEGSKA (reference sequence). The CDR3 loop spans 14 amino acids. The V and J ends lost 4 bases and 0 bases, in that order; junction bases with no gene match: 5.

The chain uses TRBV3-1 and TRBJ2-7, with D possibly matching TRBD1 (7 bases). The germline V gene has CDR1 LGHDT and CDR2 YNNKEL (reference sequence). The CDR3 sequence is 16 residues long. The V gene lost 0 bases and the J gene lost 4 bases, with 16 bases spanning the gap. The CDR3 bases are TGTGCCAGCAGCCAAGACGGAGGGACAGCTTTATACGAGCAGTACTTC. As protein: CASSQDGGTALYEQYF.

V and J are TRBV19 and TRBJ2-2; possible D gene TRBD2, 6 bases. CDR1 is LNHDA and CDR2 is SQIVND in the germline V gene (reference sequence). The CDR3 totals 17 residues. V was trimmed by 4 bases and J by 2 bases, leaving 17 bases between them. DNA for the CDR3: TGTGCCAGTAGTAAGGTTCGCGGGACCTTTAACACCGGGGAGCTGTTTTTT. Its translation is CASSKVRGTFNTGELFF.

V is TRBV20-1 and J is TRBJ2-1, with 10 bases that match TRBD2. Germline V CDR1 and CDR2: DFQATT, SNEGSKA (reference sequence). V dropped 1 base and J dropped 5; count of bases not matched to a gene: 8. CDR3 length: 16 residues. CDR3 nucleotide sequence: TGCAGTGCTAGAGGCCTAGCGGGAGTGGTGAACAATGAGCAGTTCTTC. Protein product: CSARGLAGVVNNEQFF.

The J gene is TRBJ1-2, the V gene TRBV5-1; D perhaps matches TRBD1 (5 bases). Germline V gene data show CDR1 as SGHRS and CDR2 as YFSETQ. The CDR3 spans 13 residues. Trimming removed 0 bases from V and 6 bases from J, with 9 bases in between. CDR3 sequence reads: CASSLEGVNGYTF. The CDR3 nucleotides read TGCGCCAGCAGCTTGGAAGGGGTCAATGGCTACACCTTC. Full variable domain (outside the CDR3, taken from reference TRBV5-1 and TRBJ1-2): KAGVTQTPRYLIKTRGQQVTLSCSPISGHRSVSWYQQTPGQGLQFLFEYFSETQRNKGNFPGRFSGRQFSNSRSEMNVSTLELGDSALYLCASSLEGVNGYTFGSGTRLTVV.

This chain uses TRBV20-1 with TRBJ2-1; D uncertain. In germline, CDR1 is DFQATT, CDR2 SNEGSKA (reference sequence). The CDR3 totals 15 residues. Trimming left V 3 bases short and J 2 bases short, with 14 bases between. CDR3 DNA sequence: TGCAGTGCTAGTTTGAAGCACCAGACCTACAATGAGCAGTTCTTC. Protein product: CSASLKHQTYNEQFF.

This chain links TRBV5-1 with TRBJ1-1; possibly TRBD1 for D (5 bases). CDR1 and CDR2 (germline): SGHRS, YFSETQ. Trimming took 0 bases from V and 3 from J, leaving 9 bases between them. The length of the CDR3 is 14 residues. CDR3 sequence reads: CASSLEDRYTEAFF. CDR3 in DNA: TGCGCCAGCAGCTTGGAAGACAGATACACTGAAGCTTTCTTT.

The V and J genes are TRBV9 and TRBJ2-3; 15 bases line up with TRBD2. CDR1 is SGDLS and CDR2 is YYNGEE in the germline V gene. V gave up 8 bases and J gave up 4 bases; unmatched junction bases: 5. There are 15 residues in the CDR3. This CDR3 reads CASGLAGGLSDTQYF. The DNA of the CDR3 is TGTGCCAGTGGACTAGCGGGGGGGCTGTCAGATACGCAGTATTTT.

This clonotype was observed a single time. The V and J genes are TRBV25-1 and TRBJ1-1, with unresolved D. Germline-derived CDR1 and CDR2 are MGHDK and SYGVNS. This CDR3 contains 14 residues. V lost 6 bases to trimming and J lost 0 bases, with 11 bases between them. This chain's CDR3 is CASREGVLNTEAFF. CDR3 nucleotide sequence: TGTGCCAGCAGGGAGGGAGTCTTGAACACTGAAGCTTTCTTT. Variable domain in full (rest from reference TRBV25-1 and TRBJ1-1): EADIYQTPRYLVIGTGKKITLECSQTMGHDKMYWYQQDPGMELHLIHYSYGVNSTEKGDLSSESTVSRIRTEHFPLTLESARPSHTSQYLCASREGVLNTEAFFGQGTRLTVV.

The rearrangement joins TRBV7-3 to TRBJ2-7; D possibly matches TRBD1 or TRBD2 (5 bases each). The CDR3 is made up of 13 amino acids. The V end was cut by 5 bases, the J end by 6 bases, with 14 bases between. Germline V gene sequence: CDR1 SGHTA, CDR2 FQGTGA. CDR3 residues: CASSPTGAGEQYF. CDR3 sequence (DNA): TGTGCCAGCAGCCCCACTGGGGCGGGCGAGCAGTACTTC.

The V call is TRBV11-2, the J call TRBJ1-1, with 12 positions matching TRBD1. V gave up 4 bases and J gave up 4 bases; unmatched junction bases: 4. The CDR3 is made up of 15 amino acids. Germline V CDR1 and CDR2: SGHAT, FQNNGV. The CDR3 nucleotides read TGTGCCAGCAGCTCGGGACAGGGGGCGACCACTGAAGCTTTCTTT. This encodes CASSSGQGATTEAFF.

Of note for this clonotype: One end of the junction does not line up with germline, which may come from a read error. The rearrangement joins TRBV7-7 to TRBJ2-3, with unresolved D. CDR1 is SSHAT and CDR2 is FNYEAQ in the germline V gene (reference sequence). The CDR3 has 14 residues. The CDR3 here is CASSLAPGTDTQYF. DNA for the CDR3: TGTGCTAGCAGCTTAGCTCCGGGCACAGATACGCAGTATTTT.

The rearrangement links TRBV4-1 to TRBJ2-7; TRBD2 is a possible D gene (6 bases). Germline V gene sequence: CDR1 MGHRA, CDR2 YSYEKL. The CDR3 has 14 residues. The V end lost 1 base, the J end lost 7 bases, and 14 bases lay between the germline ends. The CDR3 bases are TGCGCCAGCAGCCAAGTGGGGACTTCAAAAGAGCAGTACTTC. This encodes CASSQVGTSKEQYF.

This chain joins TRBV9 and TRBJ1-2; a weak D match, TRBD1 (5 bases). The length of the CDR3 is 14 residues. Germline V gives CDR1 SGDLS, CDR2 YYNGEE. The ends were cut back, 0 bases at V and 2 bases at J, with 8 bases in the middle. CDR3 bases: TGTGCCAGCAGCGTAGGGTCAGGGAACTATGGCTACACCTTC. Encoded protein: CASSVGSGNYGYTF.

The chain couples TRBV5-4 to TRBJ1-1; D not certain. CDR1 and CDR2 from the germline V gene are SGHNT and YYREEE (reference sequence). The CDR3 length is 14 residues. V was clipped by 0 bases and J by 1 base, with 7 bases between them. Here the CDR3 reads CASSLEWGNTEAFF. The CDR3 DNA is TGTGCCAGCAGCTTGGAATGGGGGAACACTGAAGCTTTCTTT.

The J gene is TRBJ1-5, the V gene TRBV20-1; D may be TRBD1 (5 bases). Per germline, CDR1 DFQATT and CDR2 SNEGSKA (reference sequence). The V and J ends lost 0 bases and 2 bases respectively, with 11 bases between them. This CDR3 is built from 15 residues. CDR3 in DNA: TGCAGTGCTAGAGATTACTTAGGGGGCAATCAGCCCCAGCATTTT. It yields the protein CSARDYLGGNQPQHF.

V usage is TRBV13 and J usage is TRBJ1-6, with 7 bases that match TRBD1. V lost 6 bases to trimming and J lost 6 bases; unmatched junction nucleotides: 8. Germline loops: CDR1 PRHDT, CDR2 FYEKMQ (reference sequence). The CDR3 length is 15 residues. The CDR3 here is CASRRRQGPNSPLHF. CDR3 nucleotides: TGTGCCAGCAGACGGAGACAGGGTCCTAATTCACCCCTCCACTTT.

The chain couples TRBV20-1 to TRBJ1-2; D is perhaps TRBD1 (6 bases). This CDR3 has 16 amino acids. V lost 5 bases, J lost 3 bases, and 22 bases lay in between. Germline lookup yields CDR1 DFQATT and CDR2 SNEGSKA (reference sequence). CDR3 residues: CSAYYSTGTLHYGYTF. In DNA form, the CDR3 reads TGCAGTGCTTACTACTCGACAGGCACACTTCACTATGGCTACACCTTC.